This is a list of T cell receptor beta chains from one sample in a study of T cells after yellow fever vaccination. Each CDR3 protein gets one entry after TCRdb re-called the 5' RACE reads with MiXCR. The data hold under 600,000 distinct CDR3 sequences, with 13% observed a single time. Material: PBMCs, obtained on the day of the yellow fever booster vaccination. Receptors were obtained from a young man who received the YFV17D yellow fever vaccine. Both conserved end residues are part of each CDR3. The order of the fields is CDR3 DNA, CDR3 protein, D gene, clone size, V gene, J gene. D genes are given only for firm matches. Not all rows give a size; the values are once, few, many and, for expanded clones, a class.

cdr3_nt: TGTGCCAGTAGTATTCTTAGGACAGACCTGAACACCGGGGAGCTGTTTTTT; cdr3_aa: CASSILRTDLNTGELFF; d_call: .; clone_size: few; v_call: TRBV19; j_call: TRBJ2-2
cdr3_nt: TGCAGTGCTAGGCCCGGGACTAGCGGGACAGATACGCAGTATTTT; cdr3_aa: CSARPGTSGTDTQYF; d_call: TRBD2; clone_size: few; v_call: TRBV20-1; j_call: TRBJ2-3
cdr3_nt: TGCAGTGCTAAACCAAATATAGCGGCCCCAGGCCAAGAGACCCAGTACTTC; cdr3_aa: CSAKPNIAAPGQETQYF; d_call: .; clone_size: .; v_call: TRBV20-1; j_call: TRBJ2-5
cdr3_nt: TGCAGTGCTAGAGAGCTTGGCGTTACAGAGACCCAGTACTTC; cdr3_aa: CSARELGVTETQYF; d_call: .; clone_size: .; v_call: TRBV20-1; j_call: TRBJ2-5
cdr3_nt: TGCGCCAGCAGCTCCGGGACAGGGGGCATACACATCACAGATACGCAGTATTTT; cdr3_aa: CASSSGTGGIHITDTQYF; d_call: TRBD1; clone_size: .; v_call: TRBV5-1; j_call: TRBJ2-3
cdr3_nt: TGTGCCAGCAGTTTTCGGATGGGACAGGGGGCGACCTTTAACGTCAATGAGCAGTTCTTC; cdr3_aa: CASSFRMGQGATFNVNEQFF; d_call: TRBD1; clone_size: few; v_call: TRBV28; j_call: TRBJ2-1
cdr3_nt: TGTGCCAGCAAAGCGGCGGGAGGGGGTGATGAGCAGTTCTTC; cdr3_aa: CASKAAGGGDEQFF; d_call: TRBD2; clone_size: .; v_call: TRBV7-2; j_call: TRBJ2-1
cdr3_nt: TGTGCCAGCAGCTTAGTTTGGTCTGCGGACGGGGTATATGGCTACACCTTC; cdr3_aa: CASSLVWSADGVYGYTF; d_call: .; clone_size: .; v_call: TRBV11-2; j_call: TRBJ1-2
cdr3_nt: TGTGCCTGGAGTGTGGGACTACTTTCCTACGAGCAGTACTTC; cdr3_aa: CAWSVGLLSYEQYF; d_call: TRBD2; clone_size: few; v_call: TRBV30; j_call: TRBJ2-7
cdr3_nt: TGTGCCAGCAGCGTGACAGGGGAGACCCAGTACTTC; cdr3_aa: CASSVTGETQYF; d_call: TRBD1; clone_size: .; v_call: TRBV7-2; j_call: TRBJ2-5
cdr3_nt: TGTGCCAGCAGTTTCGGGGACGTTTCACCCCTCCACTTT; cdr3_aa: CASSFGDVSPLHF; d_call: .; clone_size: .; v_call: TRBV12-3/TRBV12-4; j_call: TRBJ1-6
cdr3_nt: TGCAGTGCTAGATTTCCCCTACAGGGGAGGAGGACAGATACGCAGTATTTT; cdr3_aa: CSARFPLQGRRTDTQYF; d_call: .; clone_size: .; v_call: TRBV20-1; j_call: TRBJ2-3
cdr3_nt: TGCGCCAGCAGCTCCGGACAGGGTGGGAACTATGGCTACACCTTC; cdr3_aa: CASSSGQGGNYGYTF; d_call: TRBD1; clone_size: many; v_call: TRBV5-1; j_call: TRBJ1-2
cdr3_nt: TGTGCCAGCAGCCAAGTTATGAAGGGACAGGGGCGCCACGAGCAGTACTTC; cdr3_aa: CASSQVMKGQGRHEQYF; d_call: TRBD1; clone_size: .; v_call: TRBV4-2; j_call: TRBJ2-7
cdr3_nt: TGTGCCAGCGGGTTTGCGGCGGGAGGAGCCTACGAGCAGTACTTC; cdr3_aa: CASGFAAGGAYEQYF; d_call: TRBD2; clone_size: .; v_call: TRBV12-3/TRBV12-4; j_call: TRBJ2-7
cdr3_nt: TGTGCCAGCACCTTTCCGGGTAGCACAGATACGCAGTATTTT; cdr3_aa: CASTFPGSTDTQYF; d_call: .; clone_size: few; v_call: TRBV6-1; j_call: TRBJ2-3
cdr3_nt: TGCAGTGCTAGAGATGGGCACGTCGGTTCCCAGCATTTT; cdr3_aa: CSARDGHVGSQHF; d_call: .; clone_size: .; v_call: TRBV20-1; j_call: TRBJ1-5
cdr3_nt: TGTGCCAGCAGCTTAGAGGGACATTACAATGAGCAGTTCTTC; cdr3_aa: CASSLEGHYNEQFF; d_call: .; clone_size: many; v_call: TRBV7-2; j_call: TRBJ2-1
cdr3_nt: TGTGCCAGCAGCTTGGACGGATATGCCGCAACTAATGAAAAACTGTTTTTT; cdr3_aa: CASSLDGYAATNEKLFF; d_call: .; clone_size: .; v_call: TRBV5-5; j_call: TRBJ1-4
cdr3_nt: TGCAGCGTTGAAGTCTCGAAAGTAACCGGGGAGCTGTTTTTT; cdr3_aa: CSVEVSKVTGELFF; d_call: .; clone_size: many; v_call: TRBV29-1; j_call: TRBJ2-2